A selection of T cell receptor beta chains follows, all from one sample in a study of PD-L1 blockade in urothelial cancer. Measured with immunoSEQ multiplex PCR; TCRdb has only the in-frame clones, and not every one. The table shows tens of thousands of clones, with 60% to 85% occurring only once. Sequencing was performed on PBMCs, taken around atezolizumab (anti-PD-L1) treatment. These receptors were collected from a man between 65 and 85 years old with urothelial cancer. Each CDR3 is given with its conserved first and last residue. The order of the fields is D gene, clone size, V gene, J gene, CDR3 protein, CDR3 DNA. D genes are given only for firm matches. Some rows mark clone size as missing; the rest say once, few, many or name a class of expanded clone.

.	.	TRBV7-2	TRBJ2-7	CASSLTTVRAGEQYF	TGTGCCAGCAGCTTAACTACGGTGCGGGCCGGCGAGCAGTACTTC
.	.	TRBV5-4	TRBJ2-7	CASSSGAYEQYF	TGTGCCAGCAGCTCGGGGGCCTACGAGCAGTACTTC
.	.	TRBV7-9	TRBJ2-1	CASSLSGGPSSYNEQFF	TGTGCCAGCAGCTTATCTGGCGGGCCGAGCTCCTACAATGAGCAGTTCTTC
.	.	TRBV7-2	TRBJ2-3	CASSRDLGTDTQYF	TGTGCCAGCAGCCGGGACTTAGGCACAGATACGCAGTATTTT
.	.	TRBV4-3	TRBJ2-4	CASSQGPRDSHTVAKNIQYF	TGCGCCAGCAGCCAAGGGCCCCGGGACTCACACACTGTAGCCAAAAACATTCAGTACTTC
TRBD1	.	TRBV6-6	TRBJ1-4	CASSPRQGQTEKLFF	TGTGCCAGCAGTCCTAGACAGGGCCAGACAGAAAAACTGTTTTTT
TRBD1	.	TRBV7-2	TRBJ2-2	CASSAPGQRGTGELFF	TGTGCCAGCAGCGCGCCGGGACAGCGCGGGACCGGGGAGCTGTTTTTT
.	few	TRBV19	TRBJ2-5	CASSMAQGGTQYF	TGTGCCAGTAGTATGGCACAGGGCGGGACCCAGTACTTC
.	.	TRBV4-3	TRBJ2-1	CASSQEYSSSYNEQFF	TGCGCCAGCAGCCAAGAATACTCGAGCTCCTACAATGAGCAGTTCTTC
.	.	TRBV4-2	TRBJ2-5	CASSPVETRAETQYF	TGTGCCAGCAGCCCGGTCGAGACTAGAGCGGAGACCCAGTACTTC
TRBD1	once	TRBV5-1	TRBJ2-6	CASSYLTGGNSGANVLTF	TGCGCCAGCAGCTATTTGACAGGGGGGAACTCTGGGGCCAACGTCCTGACTTTC
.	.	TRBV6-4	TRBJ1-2	CASSEGGGLGYTF	TGTGCCAGCAGTGAGGGCGGCGGGCTGGGCTACACCTTC
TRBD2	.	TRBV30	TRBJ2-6	CAWTWVGGAGANVLTF	TGTGCCTGGACTTGGGTTGGGGGGGCTGGGGCCAACGTCCTGACTTTC
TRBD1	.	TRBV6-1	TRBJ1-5	CASSGSPTGGRQPQHF	TGTGCCAGCAGTGGGTCCCCTACAGGGGGCCGGCAGCCCCAGCATTTT
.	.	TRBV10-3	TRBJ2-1	CAIDRGGMRTSEQFF	TGTGCCATCGACCGAGGGGGAATGCGGACAAGTGAGCAGTTCTTC
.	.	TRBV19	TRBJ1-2	CASSDHMSGNYGYTF	TGTGCCAGTAGTGATCACATGTCGGGGAACTATGGCTACACCTTC
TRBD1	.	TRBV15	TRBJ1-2	CATSRVGQANYGYTF	TGTGCCACCAGCAGAGTAGGACAGGCAAACTATGGCTACACCTTC
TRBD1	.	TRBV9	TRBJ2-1	CASSVGGGRGNEQFF	TGTGCCAGCAGCGTAGGAGGGGGCCGGGGCAATGAGCAGTTCTTC
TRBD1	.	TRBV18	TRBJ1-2	CASSPPDRIYGYTF	TGTGCCAGCTCACCACCGGACAGGATCTATGGCTACACCTTC
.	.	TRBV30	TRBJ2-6	CAWSPDNSGANVLTF	TGTGCCTGGAGCCCTGACAACTCTGGGGCCAACGTCCTGACTTTC
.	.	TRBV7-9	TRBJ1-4	CASSPGHAATNEKLFF	TGTGCCAGCAGCCCCGGACACGCTGCAACTAATGAAAAACTGTTTTTT
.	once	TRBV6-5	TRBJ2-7	CASRRTASSYEQYF	TGTGCCAGCAGACGGACAGCGAGCTCCTACGAGCAGTACTTC
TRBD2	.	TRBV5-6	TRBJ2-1	CASTFGGGFYNEQFF	TGTGCCAGCACCTTTGGCGGGGGGTTTTACAATGAGCAGTTCTTC
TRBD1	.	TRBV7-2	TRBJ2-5	CASSPGQASGETQYF	TGTGCCAGCAGCCCCGGACAGGCCTCGGGAGAGACCCAGTACTTC
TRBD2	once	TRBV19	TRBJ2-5	CASSMLAGEGETQYF	TGTGCCAGTAGTATGCTAGCGGGAGAGGGAGAGACCCAGTACTTC
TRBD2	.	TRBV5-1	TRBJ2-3	CASSSGTSGRLDTQYF	TGCGCCAGCAGCTCCGGGACTAGCGGGAGGTTGGATACGCAGTATTTT
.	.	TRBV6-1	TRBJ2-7	CAWGHEQYF	TGTGCCTGGGGCCACGAGCAGTACTTC
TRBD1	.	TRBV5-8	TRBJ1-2	CASSLGQGGYGYTF	TGTGCCAGCAGCTTGGGCCAGGGGGGCTATGGCTACACCTTC
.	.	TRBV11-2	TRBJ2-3	CASSLAGDRTDTQYF	TGTGCCAGCAGCTTGGCAGGGGACCGCACAGATACGCAGTATTTT
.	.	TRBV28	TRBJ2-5	CASRALTSGTRKETQYF	TGTGCCAGCCGTGCCCTTACCTCCGGGACACGTAAAGAGACCCAGTACTTC
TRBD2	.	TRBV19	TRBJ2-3	CASSIGGGSSSDTQYF	TGTGCCAGTAGTATAGGAGGCGGGAGTAGTTCAGATACGCAGTATTTT
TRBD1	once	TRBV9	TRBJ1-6	CASSVGQGNSSPLHF	TGTGCCAGCAGCGTAGGACAGGGGAACAGTTCACCCCTCCACTTT
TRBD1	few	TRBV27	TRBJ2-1	CASTLGQGAWNEQFF	TGTGCCAGCACCCTCGGACAGGGAGCTTGGAATGAGCAGTTCTTC
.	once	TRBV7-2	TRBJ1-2	CASSPTRGNYGYTF	TGTGCCAGCAGCCCAACGCGGGGAAACTATGGCTACACCTTC
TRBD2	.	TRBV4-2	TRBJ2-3	CASSQALSGGMDTQYF	TGTGCCAGCAGCCAAGCCCTGAGCGGGGGGATGGATACGCAGTATTTT
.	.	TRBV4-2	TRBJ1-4	CASSYREDDEKLFF	TGTGCCAGCAGCTACAGGGAAGACGATGAAAAACTGTTTTTT
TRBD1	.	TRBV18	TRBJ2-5	CASSPPSGQGRGETQYF	TGTGCCAGCTCACCACCTTCCGGACAGGGGAGGGGAGAGACCCAGTACTTC
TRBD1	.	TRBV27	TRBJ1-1	CASSLWGPQGAKTEAFF	TGTGCCAGCAGTTTATGGGGACCTCAGGGGGCAAAGACTGAAGCTTTCTTT
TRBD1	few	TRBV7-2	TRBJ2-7	CASSLRGQGTYEQYF	TGTGCCAGCAGCCTCCGAGGACAGGGGACCTACGAGCAGTACTTC
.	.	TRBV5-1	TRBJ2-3	CASRDSETQYF	TGCGCCAGCAGGGACTCCGAAACGCAGTATTTT
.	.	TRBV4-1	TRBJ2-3	CASSQGRGSTDTQYF	TGCGCCAGCAGCCAAGGGAGGGGTTCCACAGATACGCAGTATTTT
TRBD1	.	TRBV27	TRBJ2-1	CASSIGTGGNEQFF	TGTGCCAGCAGTATCGGGACAGGGGGCAATGAGCAGTTCTTC
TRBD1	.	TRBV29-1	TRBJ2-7	CSVLTGTVSYEQYF	TGCAGCGTTCTTACCGGGACAGTATCCTACGAGCAGTACTTC
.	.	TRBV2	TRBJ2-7	CASKFLVRGEQYF	TGTGCCAGCAAGTTCCTTGTCAGGGGCGAGCAGTACTTC
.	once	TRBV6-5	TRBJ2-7	CASSYDTNAYEQYF	TGTGCCAGCAGTTACGACACCAATGCCTACGAGCAGTACTTC
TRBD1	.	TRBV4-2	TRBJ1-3	CASSQPRTGSGNTIYF	TGTGCCAGCAGCCAGCCGAGGACAGGCTCTGGAAACACCATATATTTT
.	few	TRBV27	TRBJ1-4	CASSDRPQGNEKLFF	TGTGCCAGCAGTGATAGACCGCAGGGGAATGAAAAACTGTTTTTT